The rows below give T cell receptor beta chains drawn from one sample of a study of shared clonotypes between healthy human individuals. Assay: immunoSEQ multiplex PCR; the TCRdb copy retains only in-frame clones and omits some. The data show 2 million to 3 million clones, with roughly 93% seen just once and about 0.39% held by the top ten. Sequencing input: naive CD4+ T cells from PBMCs. These receptors originate from a man aged 18 to 35 in good health. Some clones in this sample may be carry-over from other donors' samples. Both conserved end residues are part of each CDR3. Size tells how often a clone was seen (once, few, many) or the class of an expanded clone, and some rows leave it out.

size: NA
length: 13
V: TRBV25-1
J: TRBJ2-5
CDR3: CASSDWAIWTQYF

size: NA
length: 12
V: TRBV6-6
J: TRBJ2-3
CDR3: CASSPTGDTQYF

size: NA
length: 13
V: TRBV10-3
J: TRBJ2-7
CDR3: CAISRLENYEQYF

size: NA
length: 13
V: TRBV5-1
J: TRBJ2-1
CDR3: CASSLQIGTGEFF

size: NA
length: 17
V: TRBV28
J: TRBJ1-1
CDR3: CASSTKGQATSNTEAFF

size: NA
length: 13
V: TRBV5-6
J: TRBJ2-7
CDR3: CASSWRTVGRQDF

size: once
length: 13
V: TRBV6-5
J: TRBJ1-2
CDR3: CASRSTGGYGYTF

size: NA
length: 12
V: TRBV25-1
J: TRBJ1-1
CDR3: CASKTPSSEAFF

size: NA
length: 12
V: TRBV30
J: TRBJ1-3
CDR3: CALSLSGNTIYF

size: NA
length: 18
V: TRBV5-1
J: TRBJ2-6
CDR3: CASSPLGQGSPGANVLTF

size: NA
length: 14
V: TRBV27
J: TRBJ1-3
CDR3: CASSLRGSGNTIYF

size: NA
length: 13
V: TRBV11-3
J: TRBJ2-3
CDR3: CASSFTRLDTQYF

size: NA
length: 14
V: TRBV5-1
J: TRBJ2-4
CDR3: CASSMGTEYDIQYF

size: once
length: 19
V: TRBV7-3
J: TRBJ2-1
CDR3: CASSLGTSGRFSNYNEQFF

size: NA
length: 15
V: TRBV5-1
J: TRBJ2-2
CDR3: CASSLGTANTGELFF

size: NA
length: 15
V: TRBV5-1
J: TRBJ2-7
CDR3: CASSLEGTGPYEQYF

size: NA
length: 11
V: TRBV6-6
J: TRBJ2-1
CDR3: CASRRYNEQFF

size: NA
length: 15
V: TRBV6-5
J: TRBJ2-7
CDR3: CASSNTGVASYEQYF

size: NA
length: 14
V: TRBV28
J: TRBJ2-5
CDR3: CASRTYRGWETQYF

size: NA
length: 13
V: TRBV30
J: TRBJ2-5
CDR3: CAWSGTEQETQYF

size: NA
length: 11
V: TRBV25-1
J: TRBJ2-1
CDR3: CASSESLEQFF

size: NA
length: 16
V: TRBV15
J: TRBJ2-7
CDR3: CATSRERGTHSYEQYF

size: NA
length: 13
V: TRBV2
J: TRBJ2-1
CDR3: CASRASISGEQFF

size: NA
length: 14
V: TRBV7-2
J: TRBJ2-3
CDR3: CASSLAVVTDTQYF

size: NA
length: 16
V: TRBV28
J: TRBJ1-4
CDR3: CASRGIDRGRSEKLFF

size: NA
length: 16
V: TRBV25-1
J: TRBJ2-1
CDR3: CASSEGGRGVALEQFF

size: NA
length: 13
V: TRBV27
J: TRBJ1-1
CDR3: CASKGQGETEAFF

size: NA
length: 14
V: TRBV27
J: TRBJ2-1
CDR3: CAIRPPSSNNEQFF

size: NA
length: 15
V: TRBV4-3
J: TRBJ2-6
CDR3: CASSQDQGVSNVLTF

size: NA
length: 16
V: TRBV27
J: TRBJ2-1
CDR3: CASSRTSGRVYNEQFF

size: NA
length: 16
V: TRBV5-1
J: TRBJ2-7
CDR3: CASNRPPSGSSYEQYF

size: NA
length: 14
V: TRBV5-1
J: TRBJ1-2
CDR3: CASSLGSTNYGYTF

size: NA
length: 13
V: TRBV28
J: TRBJ1-1
CDR3: CASSFSWDTEAFF

size: NA
length: 17
V: TRBV7-2
J: TRBJ2-3
CDR3: CASSLAGVAVITDTQYF

size: NA
length: 17
V: TRBV5-4
J: TRBJ2-5
CDR3: CASRRGIVGRKQETQYF

size: once
length: 14
V: TRBV5-1
J: TRBJ1-4
CDR3: CASRRGETNEKLFF

size: NA
length: 17
V: TRBV21-1
J: TRBJ1-3
CDR3: CASSKGAGVHSGNTIYF

size: NA
length: 14
V: TRBV7-3
J: TRBJ2-3
CDR3: CASSRAGGPDTQYF

size: NA
length: 17
V: TRBV9
J: TRBJ2-1
CDR3: CASSVVGGLRGGNEQFF

size: NA
length: 15
V: TRBV5-1
J: TRBJ2-3
CDR3: CASSFTGTGGDTQYF

size: NA
length: 16
V: TRBV21-1
J: TRBJ2-1
CDR3: CASRNWLHHSDNEQFF

size: NA
length: 14
V: TRBV5-1
J: TRBJ2-1
CDR3: CASSPGWSYNEQFF

size: NA
length: 12
V: TRBV28
J: TRBJ2-5
CDR3: CASTAGLAGSYF

size: NA
length: 17
V: TRBV9
J: TRBJ2-1
CDR3: CASSVAVGDRQNNEQFF

size: once
length: 17
V: TRBV5-1
J: TRBJ2-7
CDR3: CASSLGGLAGPSYEQYF

size: NA
length: 17
V: TRBV7-2
J: TRBJ1-3
CDR3: CASSPVGGGLSGNTIYF

size: NA
length: 18
V: TRBV6-1
J: TRBJ2-1
CDR3: CASSEDGLAGTVSNEQFF

size: once
length: 15
V: TRBV6-1
J: TRBJ2-3
CDR3: CASSTPGSSTDTQYF

size: NA
length: 12
V: TRBV7-9
J: TRBJ2-2
CDR3: CASSLEYGELFF

size: NA
length: 11
V: TRBV30
J: TRBJ1-2
CDR3: CAWSPGDGYTF

size: NA
length: 14
V: TRBV28
J: TRBJ1-2
CDR3: CASTQGPIDYGYTF